This T cell receptor beta chain was identified during a study of blood T cell repertoires in COVID-19. Overall study: T cells, B-cell-depleted T cells, or PBMCs supplied cDNA or gDNA.

In the study's own analysis: The assay estimated nucleated cells by amplifying reference gene primers. TCRdb keeps only in-frame clones here, not all; method: immunoSEQ multiplex PCR. V, J and clone size are those of that table, while D and trimming were read from the DNA. The table lists 200,000 to 250,000 clones, approximately 86% of them singletons. From germline, CDR1 is MDHEN and CDR2 SYDVKM. The CDR3 has 13 amino acids. Trimming took off 2 bases at V and 3 bases at J, with 7 bases between the two ends. Input material: peripheral blood. This clonotype was sampled from a woman older than 75 with acute or convalescent COVID-19. The V gene is TRBV28, the J gene TRBJ1-2; perhaps TRBD1 as D (5 bases). The DNA of the CDR3 is TGTGCCAGCAGTTTAAGCAGGGACTATGGCTACACCTTC. Its protein product is CASSLSRDYGYTF.